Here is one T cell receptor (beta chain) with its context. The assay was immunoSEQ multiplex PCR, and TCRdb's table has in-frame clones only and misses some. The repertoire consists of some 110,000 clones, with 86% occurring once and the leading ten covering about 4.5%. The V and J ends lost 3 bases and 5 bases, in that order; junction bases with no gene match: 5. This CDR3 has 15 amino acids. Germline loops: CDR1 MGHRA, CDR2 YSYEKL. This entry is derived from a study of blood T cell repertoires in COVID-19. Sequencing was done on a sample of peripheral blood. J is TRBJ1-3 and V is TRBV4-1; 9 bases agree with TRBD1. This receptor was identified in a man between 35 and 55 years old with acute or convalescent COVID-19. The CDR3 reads CASSQATGGRNTIYF. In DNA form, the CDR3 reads TGCGCCAGCAGCCAGGCTACAGGGGGCAGAAACACCATATATTTT.